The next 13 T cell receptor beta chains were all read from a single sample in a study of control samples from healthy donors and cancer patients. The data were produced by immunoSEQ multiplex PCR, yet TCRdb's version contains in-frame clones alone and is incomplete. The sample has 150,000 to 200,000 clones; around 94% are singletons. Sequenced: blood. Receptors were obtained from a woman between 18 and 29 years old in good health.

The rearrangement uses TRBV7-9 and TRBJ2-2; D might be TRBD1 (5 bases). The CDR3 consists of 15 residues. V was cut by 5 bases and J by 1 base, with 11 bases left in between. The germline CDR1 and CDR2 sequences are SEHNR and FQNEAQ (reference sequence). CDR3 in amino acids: CASSLLTGNTGELFF. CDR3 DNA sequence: TGTGCCAGCAGCCTTCTTACAGGGAACACCGGGGAGCTGTTTTTT. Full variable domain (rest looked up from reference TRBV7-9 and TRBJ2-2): DTGVSQNPRHKITKRGQNVTFRCDPISEHNRLYWYRQTLGQGPEFLTYFQNEAQLEKSRLLSDRFSAERPKGSFSTLEIQRTEQGDSAMYLCASSLLTGNTGELFFGEGSRLTVL.

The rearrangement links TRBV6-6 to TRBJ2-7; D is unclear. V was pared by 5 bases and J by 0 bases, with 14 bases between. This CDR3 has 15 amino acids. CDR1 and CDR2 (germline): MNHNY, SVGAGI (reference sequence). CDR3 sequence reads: CASSTQTGISYEQYF. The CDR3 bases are TGTGCCAGCAGTACTCAGACTGGGATCTCCTACGAGCAGTACTTC.

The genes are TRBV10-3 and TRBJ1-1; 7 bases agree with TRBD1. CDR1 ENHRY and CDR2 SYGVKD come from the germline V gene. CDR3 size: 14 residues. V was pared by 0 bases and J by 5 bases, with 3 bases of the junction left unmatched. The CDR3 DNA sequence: TGTGCCATCAGTGAGTCGAACAGGGGAACTGAAGCTTTCTTT. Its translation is CAISESNRGTEAFF.

The CDR3 DNA reads as TGTGCCAGCAGCTTATCGGGACAGGGGGTATACGAGCAGTACTTC. Translation: CASSLSGQGVYEQYF. This chain connects TRBV7-2 to TRBJ2-7, with 11 bases fitting TRBD1. Per germline, CDR1 SGHTA and CDR2 FQGNSA. CDR3 length: 15 amino acids. Trimming took 2 bases from V and 4 from J; bases not matched to a gene: 4.

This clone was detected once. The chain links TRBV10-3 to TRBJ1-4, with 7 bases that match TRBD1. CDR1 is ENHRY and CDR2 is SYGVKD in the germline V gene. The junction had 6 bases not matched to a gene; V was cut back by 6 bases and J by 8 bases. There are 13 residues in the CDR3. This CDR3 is CAIRDREGEKLFF. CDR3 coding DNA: TGTGCCATCAGAGACAGGGAGGGCGAAAAACTGTTTTTT.

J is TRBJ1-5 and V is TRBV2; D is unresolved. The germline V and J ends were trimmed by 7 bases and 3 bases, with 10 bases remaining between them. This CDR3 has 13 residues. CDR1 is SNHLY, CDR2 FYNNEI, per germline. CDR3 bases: TGTGCCAGCAAAGGCGGATACAATCAGCCCCAGCATTTT. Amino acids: CASKGGYNQPQHF.

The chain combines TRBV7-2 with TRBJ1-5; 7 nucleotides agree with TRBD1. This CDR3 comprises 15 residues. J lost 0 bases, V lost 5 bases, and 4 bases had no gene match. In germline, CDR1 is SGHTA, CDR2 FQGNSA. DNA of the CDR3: TGTGCCAGCAGCCTTGGACAGGCTAGCAATCAGCCCCAGCATTTT. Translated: CASSLGQASNQPQHF.

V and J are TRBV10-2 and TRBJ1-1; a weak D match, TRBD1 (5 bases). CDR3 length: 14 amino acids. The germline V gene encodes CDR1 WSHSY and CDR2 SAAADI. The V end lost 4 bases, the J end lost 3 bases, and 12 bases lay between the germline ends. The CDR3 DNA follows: TGCGCCAGCAGTGTTTTCGGGGGAGACACTGAAGCTTTCTTT. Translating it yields CASSVFGGDTEAFF.

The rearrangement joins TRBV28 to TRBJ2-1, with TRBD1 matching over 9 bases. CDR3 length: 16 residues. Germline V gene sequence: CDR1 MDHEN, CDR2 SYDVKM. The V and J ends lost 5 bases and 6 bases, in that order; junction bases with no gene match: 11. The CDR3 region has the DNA TGTGCCAGCAGTGTAAGAGTGGGACAGGGACCCAATGAGCAGTTCTTC. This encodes CASSVRVGQGPNEQFF. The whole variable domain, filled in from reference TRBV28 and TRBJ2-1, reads DVKVTQSSRYLVKRTGEKVFLECVQDMDHENMFWYRQDPGLGLRLIYFSYDVKMKEKGDIPEGYSVSREKKERFSLILESASTNQTSMYLCASSVRVGQGPNEQFFGPGTRLTVL.

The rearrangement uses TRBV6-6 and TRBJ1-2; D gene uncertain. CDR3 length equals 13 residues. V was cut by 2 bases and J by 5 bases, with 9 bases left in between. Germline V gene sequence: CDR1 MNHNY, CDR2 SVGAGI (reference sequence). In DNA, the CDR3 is TGTGCCAGCAGTTACGACGGCTCTTATGGCTACACCTTC. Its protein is CASSYDGSYGYTF.

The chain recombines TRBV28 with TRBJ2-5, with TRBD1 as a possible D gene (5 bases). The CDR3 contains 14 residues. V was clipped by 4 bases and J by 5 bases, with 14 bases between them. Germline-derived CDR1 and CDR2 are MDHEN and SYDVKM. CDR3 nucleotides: TGTGCCAGCAGTTCTTGGCAGGGAAGGGAGACCCAGTACTTC. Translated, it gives CASSSWQGRETQYF. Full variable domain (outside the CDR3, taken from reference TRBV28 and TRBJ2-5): DVKVTQSSRYLVKRTGEKVFLECVQDMDHENMFWYRQDPGLGLRLIYFSYDVKMKEKGDIPEGYSVSREKKERFSLILESASTNQTSMYLCASSSWQGRETQYFGPGTRLLVL.

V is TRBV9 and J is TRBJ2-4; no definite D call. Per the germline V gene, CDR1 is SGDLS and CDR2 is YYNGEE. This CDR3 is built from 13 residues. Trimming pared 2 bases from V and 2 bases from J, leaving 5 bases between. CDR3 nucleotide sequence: TGTGCCAGCAGCGTCTCCCCCAAAAACATTCAGTACTTC. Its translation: CASSVSPKNIQYF. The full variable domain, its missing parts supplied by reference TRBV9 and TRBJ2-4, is DSGVTQTPKHLITATGQRVTLRCSPRSGDLSVYWYQQSLDQGLQFLIQYYNGEERAKGNILERFSAQQFPDLHSELNLSSLELGDSALYFCASSVSPKNIQYFGAGTRLSVL.

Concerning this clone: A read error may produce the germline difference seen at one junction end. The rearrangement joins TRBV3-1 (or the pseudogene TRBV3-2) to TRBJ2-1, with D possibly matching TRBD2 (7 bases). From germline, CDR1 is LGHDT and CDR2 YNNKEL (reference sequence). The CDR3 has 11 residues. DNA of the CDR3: TGTGCCAGCAGCCGGGGGGGGCCTCACCTCTTC. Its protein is CASSRGGPHLF.